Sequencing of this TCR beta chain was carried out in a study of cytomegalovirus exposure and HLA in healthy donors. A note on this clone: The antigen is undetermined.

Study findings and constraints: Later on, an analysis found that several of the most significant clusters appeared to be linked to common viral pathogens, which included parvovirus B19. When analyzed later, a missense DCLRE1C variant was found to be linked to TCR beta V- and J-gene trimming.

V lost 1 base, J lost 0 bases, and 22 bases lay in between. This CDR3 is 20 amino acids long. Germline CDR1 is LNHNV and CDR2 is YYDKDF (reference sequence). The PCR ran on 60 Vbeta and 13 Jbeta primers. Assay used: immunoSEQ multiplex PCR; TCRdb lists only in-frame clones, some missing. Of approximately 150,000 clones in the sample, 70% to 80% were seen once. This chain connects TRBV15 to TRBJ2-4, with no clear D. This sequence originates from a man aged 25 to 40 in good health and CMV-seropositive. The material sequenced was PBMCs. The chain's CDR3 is CATSRVGLSDKFLAKNIQYF. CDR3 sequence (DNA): TGTGCCACCAGCAGAGTTGGCCTTTCAGACAAGTTCCTAGCCAAAAACATTCAGTACTTC.